This T cell receptor beta chain came from a study of type 1 regulatory T cells. Study overall: T-allo10 is an in vitro-generated, Tr1-enriched CD4 T cell product specific for alloantigen.

Details on this clonotype: Its target is not known.

Graft donor-derived T-allo10 cells were described as host-alloantigen-specific, anergic, and alloantigen-specifically suppressive. CDR1 SGHTA and CDR2 FQGNSA come from the germline V gene. V dropped 1 base and J dropped 3; count of bases not matched to a gene: 5. This CDR3 is 16 amino acids long. TCRdb analysed the reads with MiXCR anew, one entry per CDR3 protein. Of approximately 72,000 distinct CDR3 sequences in the sample, about three fifths are singletons; the top ten hold 6% to 9%. The sequenced sample was cultured T cells, either the whole culture or a sorted T cell fraction (not recorded which). Indicated subset: Tr1-enriched cell product generated in vitro against host alloantigens. V is TRBV7-2 and J is TRBJ2-1, with 8 bases that match TRBD2. This receptor was identified in a human donor in good health. CDR3 in amino acids: CASSLGLAGIYNEQFF. CDR3 DNA: TGTGCCAGCAGCTTAGGGCTAGCGGGTATCTACAATGAGCAGTTCTTC. The full variable domain, with the rest looked up from reference TRBV7-2 and TRBJ2-1, is GAGVSQSPSNKVTEKGKDVELRCDPISGHTALYWYRQSLGQGLEFLIYFQGNSAPDKSGLPSDRFSAERTGGSVSTLTIQRTQQEDSAVYLCASSLGLAGIYNEQFFGPGTRLTVL.